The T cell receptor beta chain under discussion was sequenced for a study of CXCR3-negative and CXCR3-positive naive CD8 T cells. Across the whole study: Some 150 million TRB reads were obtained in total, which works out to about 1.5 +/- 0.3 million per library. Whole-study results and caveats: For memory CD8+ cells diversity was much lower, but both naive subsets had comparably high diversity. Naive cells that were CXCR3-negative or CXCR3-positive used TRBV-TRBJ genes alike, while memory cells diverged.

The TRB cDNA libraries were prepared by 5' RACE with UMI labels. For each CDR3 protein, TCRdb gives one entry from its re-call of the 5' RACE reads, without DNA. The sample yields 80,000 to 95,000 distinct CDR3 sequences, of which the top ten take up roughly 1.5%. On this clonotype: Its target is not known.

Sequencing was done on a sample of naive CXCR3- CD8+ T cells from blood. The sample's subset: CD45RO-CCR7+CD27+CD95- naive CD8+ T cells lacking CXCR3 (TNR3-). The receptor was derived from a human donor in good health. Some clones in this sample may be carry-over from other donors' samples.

CDR3 loop: CSVETGPSYEQYF. The rearrangement uses TRBV29-1 and TRBJ2-7; TCRdb designates TRBD1, a call that cannot be tested without DNA. CDR3 size: 13 residues. Germline assignment: CDR1 SQVTM and CDR2 ANQGSEA.